Listed here are 10 T cell receptor beta chains from one sample, sequenced in a study of OX40 agonist ivuxolimab in advanced cancers. The table came from immunoSEQ multiplex PCR; TCRdb's copy has only in-frame clones and leaves some out. The repertoire includes tens of thousands of clones, approximately 90% of them detected once, and approximately 5% sits in the top ten. This specimen consisted of CD4+ or CD8+ T cells sorted from blood, obtained in a trial of the OX40 agonist ivuxolimab. These receptors came from an adult with an advanced solid tumor such as melanoma, head and neck, liver or kidney cancer.

This clone was seen only a few times. This chain uses TRBV19 with TRBJ2-3; TRBD2 is a possible D gene (6 bases). V was pared by 7 bases and J by 2 bases, with 19 bases between. This CDR3 has 16 amino acids. Germline assignment: CDR1 LNHDA and CDR2 SQIVND (reference sequence). This CDR3 is CASTGTFEISTDTQYF. The DNA for the CDR3 is TGTGCCAGTACCGGGACTTTCGAGATATCCACAGATACGCAGTATTTT. Based on the CDR3 plus reference TRBV19 and TRBJ2-3, the full variable domain is DGGITQSPKYLFRKEGQNVTLSCEQNLNHDAMYWYRQDPGQGLRLIYYSQIVNDFQKGDIAEGYSVSREKKESFPLTVTSAQKNPTAFYLCASTGTFEISTDTQYFGPGTRLTVL.

This clone has a single count. The chain has TRBV19 and TRBJ2-2, with no clear D. The CDR3 extends over 13 amino acids. Germline V gene sequence: CDR1 LNHDA, CDR2 SQIVND (reference sequence). V dropped 5 bases and J dropped 5 bases, with 9 bases sitting between them. CDR3 amino acids: CASSVVRTGELFF. Here the CDR3 DNA reads TGTGCCAGTAGTGTGGTGCGGACCGGGGAGCTGTTTTTT.

The chain has TRBV6-5 and TRBJ2-7; 9 nucleotides match TRBD1. The CDR3 has 14 amino acids. V shed 2 bases, J shed 5 bases, and the junction held 4 bases outside the gene matches. Germline loops: CDR1 MNHEY, CDR2 SVGAGI. This CDR3 reads CASSYGTGLHEQYF. CDR3 coding DNA: TGTGCCAGCAGTTACGGGACAGGGCTCCACGAGCAGTACTTC.

The chain employs TRBV5-1 and TRBJ1-1; 8 bases agree with TRBD1. Germline CDR1 and CDR2: SGHRS and YFSETQ. The CDR3 has 15 residues. The junction had 11 bases not matched to a gene; V was cut back by 6 bases and J by 4 bases. CDR3 DNA: TGCGCCAGCACCTCGACAGGGGCGGGGTTCACTGAAGCTTTCTTT. It encodes CASTSTGAGFTEAFF.

V usage is TRBV11-3 and J usage is TRBJ2-2; D unresolved. CDR1 and CDR2 (germline): SGHNT, YENEEA. The CDR3 spans 15 residues. Trimming stripped 3 bases from V and 5 bases from J, with 13 bases between. DNA for the CDR3: TGTGCCAGCAGCTTGGTCGGTCCCGAAACCGGGGAGCTGTTTTTT. It codes for CASSLVGPETGELFF.

This chain links TRBV9 with TRBJ1-1, with 8 positions matching TRBD1. Germline CDR1 SGDLS, CDR2 YYNGEE. There are 17 residues in the CDR3. V shed 3 bases, J shed 0 bases, and the junction held 10 bases outside the gene matches. In nucleotides, the CDR3 is TGTGCCAGCAGCGCGGGACAGGCCGGGGGTTTGAACACTGAAGCTTTCTTT. Amino acid sequence: CASSAGQAGGLNTEAFF.

The CDR3 region has the DNA TGTGCCAGCAGTACAGGGGGCAGCTCTTACAATGAGCAGTTCTTC. It is translated as CASSTGGSSYNEQFF. The chain uses TRBV6-5 and TRBJ2-1; 9 bases are a match to TRBD1. The junction had 6 bases not matched to a gene; V was cut back by 5 bases and J by 4 bases. Germline values: CDR1 MNHEY, CDR2 SVGAGI. The CDR3 contains 15 residues.

The chain uses TRBV2 and TRBJ1-2; D might be TRBD1 (5 bases). With 4 bases removed from V and 0 bases from J, the gap between germline ends came to 15 bases. Germline lookup yields CDR1 SNHLY and CDR2 FYNNEI. The CDR3 is 16 residues long. The CDR3 DNA sequence: TGTGCCAGCAGTGTGTTAAGAGACAGCTCTAACTATGGCTACACCTTC. Translated: CASSVLRDSSNYGYTF. Looking up the rest from reference TRBV2 and TRBJ1-2 gives the full variable domain: EPEVTQTPSHQVTQMGQEVILRCVPISNHLYFYWYRQILGQKVEFLVSFYNNEISEKSEIFDDQFSVERPDGSNFTLKIRSTKLEDSAMYFCASSVLRDSSNYGYTFGSGTRLTVV.

The chain has TRBV18 and TRBJ2-7; D is ambiguous. The V end lost 2 bases, the J end lost 3 bases, and 8 bases lay between the germline ends. The CDR3 runs 13 residues. Germline CDR1 KGHSH, CDR2 LQKENI. The CDR3: CASSPGFGYEQYF. The CDR3 bases are TGTGCCAGCTCACCAGGGTTCGGCTACGAGCAGTACTTC.

As for this clone: An end of the junction differs from the germline gene, which may be a read error. In DNA, the CDR3 is TGTGCCAGTAGTGTTGTGGGCGGGAGGAACACCGGGGAGCTGTTTTTT. It is translated as CASSVVGGRNTGELFF. The chain has TRBV2 and TRBJ2-2; 7 positions agree with TRBD2. Germline values: CDR1 SNHLY, CDR2 FYNNEI. The CDR3 sequence is 16 residues long.